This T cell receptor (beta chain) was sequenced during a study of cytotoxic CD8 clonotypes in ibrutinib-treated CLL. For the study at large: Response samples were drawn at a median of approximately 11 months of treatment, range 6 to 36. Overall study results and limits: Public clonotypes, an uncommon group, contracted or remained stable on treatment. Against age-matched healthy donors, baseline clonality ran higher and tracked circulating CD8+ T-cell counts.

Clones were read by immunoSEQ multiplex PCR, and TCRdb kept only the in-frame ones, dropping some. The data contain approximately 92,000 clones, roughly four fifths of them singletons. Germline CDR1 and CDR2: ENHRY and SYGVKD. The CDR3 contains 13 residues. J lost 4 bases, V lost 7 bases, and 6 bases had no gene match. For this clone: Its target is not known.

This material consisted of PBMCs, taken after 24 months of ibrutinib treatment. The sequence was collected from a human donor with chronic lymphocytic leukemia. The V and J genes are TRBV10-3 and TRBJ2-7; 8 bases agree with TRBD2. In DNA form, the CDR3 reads TGTGCCATCACACCGGGGGGGCTTTACGAGCAGTACTTC. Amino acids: CAITPGGLYEQYF.